The 9 T cell receptor beta chains listed next were all sequenced from one sample in a study of T cells of healthy individuals. In TCRdb, the 5' RACE reads were re-called with MiXCR into one record per CDR3 protein. The sample holds about 53,000 distinct CDR3 sequences, roughly 15% seen once. The receptor source for this set is a human donor in good health.

Many counts were recorded for this clonotype. This chain uses TRBV6-6 with TRBJ2-5; TRBD2 is a possible D gene (5 bases). The CDR3 has 15 residues. V shed 5 bases and J shed 1 base, with 14 bases lying between them. The V gene's germline CDR1 is MNHNY and CDR2 SVGAGI (reference sequence). This chain's CDR3 is CASSPRASPQETQYF. CDR3 DNA: TGTGCCAGCAGTCCTCGAGCTAGCCCCCAAGAGACCCAGTACTTC.

In this sample, this clonotype turned up many times. The rearrangement uses TRBV6-5 and TRBJ1-2; 10 positions agree with TRBD1. Per germline, CDR1 MNHEY and CDR2 SVGAGI. V shed 6 bases and J 3 bases; nucleotides not matched to a gene: 7. The CDR3 has 15 amino acids. CDR3 coding DNA: TGTGCCAGCAGGGAGACAGGGGGCGGGTACTATGGCTACACCTTC. Its protein is CASRETGGGYYGYTF.

This clonotype has at least ten counts. The chain is built from TRBV5-6 and TRBJ1-2; 7 bases line up with TRBD1. The CDR3 sequence is 14 residues long. The germline gives CDR1 SGHDT, CDR2 YYEEEE. J was trimmed by 5 bases and V by 3 bases; bases with no gene match: 7. CDR3 region: CASSSYNRGYGYTF. The CDR3 DNA follows: TGTGCCAGCAGCTCCTACAACAGGGGTTATGGCTACACCTTC.

This clonotype turned up a few times. V is TRBV6-2 or TRBV6-3 and J is TRBJ1-5; D might be TRBD1 (6 bases). Deletions cut 8 bases from V and 5 bases from J, with 10 bases between. This CDR3 is 12 amino acids long. Germline V lookup: CDR1 MNHEY, CDR2 SVGEGT. CDR3 region: CASREGDQPQHF. The CDR3 DNA reads TGTGCCAGCCGAGAGGGGGATCAGCCCCAGCATTTT.

This clonotype appeared many times. The chain couples TRBV4-3 to TRBJ2-3; no clear D gene. Germline CDR1 reads LGHNA; CDR2 reads YSLEER. This CDR3 has 16 amino acids. V lost 0 bases and J 2 bases, leaving 12 bases between the germline ends. In DNA form, the CDR3 reads TGCGCCAGCAGCCAAGATTATTCTGGCACCACAGATACGCAGTATTTT. Translating gives CASSQDYSGTTDTQYF.

V usage is TRBV7-2 and J usage is TRBJ1-6; D is uncertain. The V end was cut by 4 bases, the J end by 2 bases, with 15 bases between. This CDR3 region has 17 residues. The germline V gene encodes CDR1 SGHTA and CDR2 FQGNSA. As DNA, the CDR3 is TGTGCCAGCAGCTCTCCCGCCCTGAGCCCCTATAATTCACCCCTCCACTTT. Its protein is CASSSPALSPYNSPLHF.

This chain uses TRBV7-9 with TRBJ1-4; 9 bases map to TRBD1. CDR1 and CDR2 (germline): SEHNR, FQNEAQ (reference sequence). V lost 5 bases and J lost 6; bases outside the gene matches: 7. There are 15 residues in the CDR3. The CDR3 here is CASSPPGQGYEKLFF. Written as DNA, the CDR3 is TGTGCCAGCAGCCCCCCGGGACAGGGCTATGAAAAACTGTTTTTT.

The chain links TRBV5-1 to TRBJ2-7, with 7 bases aligning to TRBD1. The CDR3 loop spans 15 amino acids. CDR1 and CDR2 (germline): SGHRS, YFSETQ. The ends lost 4 bases at V and 2 bases at J; junction bases unmatched: 9. The DNA of the CDR3 is TGCGCCAGCAGCCCAAGCCGGGACAGAACCTACGAGCAGTACTTC. Amino acid sequence: CASSPSRDRTYEQYF.

The sample holds one count of this clonotype. This sequence joins TRBV6-4 and TRBJ2-3, with TRBD1 identical over 8 bases. CDR3 length equals 15 residues. Germline CDR1 and CDR2: MRHNA and SNTAGT. Trimming cost V 0 bases and J 2 bases; bases outside gene matches: 1. CDR3 sequence reads: CASSDSQGATDTQYF. CDR3 in DNA: TGTGCCAGCAGTGACTCCCAGGGGGCCACAGATACGCAGTATTTT.